This T cell receptor beta chain emerged from a study of somatic mutations in cytotoxic T cells in rheumatoid arthritis. Whole-study results and caveats: Only rheumatoid arthritis patients, not healthy controls, showed CD8+ clonality increasing with age.

This CDR3 is built from 15 residues. The assay was immunoSEQ multiplex PCR, and TCRdb's table has in-frame clones only and misses some. Found here are some 14,000 clones, about 89% of them singletons; the top ten hold about a sixth. For this clone: No antigen is known for it.

The receptor's source is a man aged 70 or older with rheumatoid arthritis. The chain employs TRBV21-1 and TRBJ1-1. TRBV21-1 is designated a pseudogene. The sequencing input was CD4+ T cells sorted from blood. CDR3 nucleotide sequence: TGTGCCAGCAGCAGTTCTCCTCCGGATCGCGGTGAAGCTTTCTTT. Translated, it gives CASSSSPPDRGEAFF.